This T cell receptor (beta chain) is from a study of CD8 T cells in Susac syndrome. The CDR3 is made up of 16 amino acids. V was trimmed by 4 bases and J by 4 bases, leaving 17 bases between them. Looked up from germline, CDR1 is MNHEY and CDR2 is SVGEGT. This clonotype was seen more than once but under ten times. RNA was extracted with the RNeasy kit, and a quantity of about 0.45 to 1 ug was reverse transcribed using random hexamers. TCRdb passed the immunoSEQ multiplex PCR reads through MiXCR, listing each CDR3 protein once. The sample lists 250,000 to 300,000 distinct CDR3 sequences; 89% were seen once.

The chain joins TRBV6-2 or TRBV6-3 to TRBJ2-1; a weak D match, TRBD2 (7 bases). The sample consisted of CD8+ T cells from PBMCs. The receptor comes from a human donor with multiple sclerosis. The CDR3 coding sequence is TGTGCCAGCAGTTCCGGCGGGGGCCCCGCTTACAATGAGCAGTTCTTC. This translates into CASSSGGGPAYNEQFF.